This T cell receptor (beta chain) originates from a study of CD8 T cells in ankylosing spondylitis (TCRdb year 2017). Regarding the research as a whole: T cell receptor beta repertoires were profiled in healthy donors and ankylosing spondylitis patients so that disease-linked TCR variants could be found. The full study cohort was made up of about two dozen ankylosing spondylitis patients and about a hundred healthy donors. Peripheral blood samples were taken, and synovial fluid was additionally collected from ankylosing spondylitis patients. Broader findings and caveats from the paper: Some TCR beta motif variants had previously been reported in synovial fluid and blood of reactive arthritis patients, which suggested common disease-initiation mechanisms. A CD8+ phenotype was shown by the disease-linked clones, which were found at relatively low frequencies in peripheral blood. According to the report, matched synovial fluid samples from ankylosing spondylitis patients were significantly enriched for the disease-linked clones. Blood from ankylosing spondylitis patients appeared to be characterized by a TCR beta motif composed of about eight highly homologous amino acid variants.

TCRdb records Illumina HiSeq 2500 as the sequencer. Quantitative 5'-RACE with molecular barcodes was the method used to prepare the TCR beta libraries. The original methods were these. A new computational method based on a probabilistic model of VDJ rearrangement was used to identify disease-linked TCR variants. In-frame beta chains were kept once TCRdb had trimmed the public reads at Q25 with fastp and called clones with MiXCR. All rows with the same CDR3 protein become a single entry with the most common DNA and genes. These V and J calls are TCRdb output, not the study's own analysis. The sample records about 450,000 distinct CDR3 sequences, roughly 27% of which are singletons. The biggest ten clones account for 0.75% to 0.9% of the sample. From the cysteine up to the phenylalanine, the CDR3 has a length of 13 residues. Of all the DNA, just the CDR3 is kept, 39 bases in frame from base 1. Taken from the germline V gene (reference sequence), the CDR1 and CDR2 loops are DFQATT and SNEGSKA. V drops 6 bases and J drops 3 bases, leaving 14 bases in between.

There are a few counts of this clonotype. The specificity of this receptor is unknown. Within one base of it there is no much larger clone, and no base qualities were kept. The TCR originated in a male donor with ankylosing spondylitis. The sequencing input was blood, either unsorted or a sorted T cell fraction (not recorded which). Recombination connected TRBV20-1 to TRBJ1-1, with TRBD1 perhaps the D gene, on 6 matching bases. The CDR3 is CSAEARGYTEAFF. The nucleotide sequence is TGCAGTGCCGAGGCCAGGGGCTACACTGAAGCTTTCTTT.